This T cell receptor (beta chain) was captured in a study of blood T cell repertoires in COVID-19. As for the study in general: The United States, Italy and Spain provided the acute and convalescent COVID-19 samples.

Assay used: immunoSEQ multiplex PCR; TCRdb lists only in-frame clones, some missing. The sample includes some 130,000 clones, roughly four fifths seen only once; the top ten take 18%. The specimen sequenced was PBMCs or T cells enriched from blood (not recorded which). The receptor comes from a man aged 30 to 39 who had recovered from COVID-19.

The CDR3 coding sequence is TGTGCCAGCAGCTTTCCTGGACTAGCGGAGTACAATGAGCAGTTCTTC. Amino acids: CASSFPGLAEYNEQFF. The chain combines TRBV9 with TRBJ2-1; 10 nucleotides match TRBD2. This CDR3 has 16 amino acids. Germline assignment: CDR1 SGDLS and CDR2 YYNGEE. Unmatched junction bases numbered 8, after V lost 4 bases and J lost 4 bases.